A selection of T cell receptor beta chains follows, all from one sample in a study of T cell repertoires in cytomegalovirus infection. TCRdb fed the reads into MiXCR, producing one record per CDR3 protein. The data contain some 170,000 distinct CDR3 sequences, about 17% of them singletons. Input material: CD8+ T cells from PBMCs. The receptors derive from a human donor in good health (CMV status not recorded). Some clones in this sample may be carry-over from other donors' samples. Each CDR3 is given with its conserved first and last residue. D genes are given only for firm matches. A clone size is listed for some rows: how often the clone was seen (once, few, many), or a class if it is expanded.

TRBJ1-5 | few | NA | TRBV28 | TGTGCCAGCAGTCTACAGCTCAATCAGCCCCAGCATTTT | CASSLQLNQPQHF
TRBJ1-1 | NA | NA | TRBV11-3 | TGTGCCAGCAGCTTCCCGGGAGGGTCCACTGAAGCTTTCTTT | CASSFPGGSTEAFF
TRBJ2-2 | NA | NA | TRBV25-1 | TGTGCCAGCAGTGTGTGGATCGGGGAGCTGTTTTTT | CASSVWIGELFF
TRBJ1-2 | few | NA | TRBV4-2 | TGTGCCAGCAGCCAAGAAAGGGCAGACTATGGCTACACCTTC | CASSQERADYGYTF
TRBJ2-3 | few | TRBD2 | TRBV12-3/TRBV12-4 | TGTGCCAGCAGTCCCGGGGGGGCAGATACGCAGTATTTT | CASSPGGADTQYF
TRBJ1-1 | NA | NA | TRBV12-3/TRBV12-4 | TGTGCCAGCAGTTTGAACCCGAACACTGAAGCTTTCTTT | CASSLNPNTEAFF
TRBJ1-1 | NA | NA | TRBV7-6 | TGTGCCAGCAGGCCGGCGGGGACTGAAGCTTTCTTT | CASRPAGTEAFF
TRBJ2-1 | few | TRBD2 | TRBV10-3 | TGTGCCATCAGTGAGTCGTGGGTAGCGGGGGTAGATGAGCAGTTCTTC | CAISESWVAGVDEQFF
TRBJ1-2 | NA | TRBD1 | TRBV6-1 | TGTGCCAGCAGTGATGGATGGGGGACAGGGGATCGGTATGGCTACACCTTC | CASSDGWGTGDRYGYTF
TRBJ2-3 | NA | NA | TRBV28 | TGTGCCAGCAGCCCTCCCCAGGGCCCAGATACGCAGTATTTT | CASSPPQGPDTQYF
TRBJ1-5 | many | NA | TRBV28 | TGTGCCAGCGGGTACAGGGCCAATCAGCCCCAGCATTTT | CASGYRANQPQHF
TRBJ2-2 | many | NA | TRBV7-2 | TGTGCCAGCAGCTTAAGGGGTAGACAGAACACCGGGGAGCTGTTTTTT | CASSLRGRQNTGELFF
TRBJ2-3 | NA | NA | TRBV6-5 | TGTGCCAGCAGTTACTCGGACGGCGCAGATACGCAGTATTTT | CASSYSDGADTQYF
TRBJ2-1 | few | TRBD1 | TRBV12-3/TRBV12-4 | TGTGCCAGCAGACAGGGACAGGGGAATGAGCAGTTCTTC | CASRQGQGNEQFF
TRBJ1-5 | NA | NA | TRBV7-8 | TGTGCCAGCAGCTCGGGGACCTTCGGCAGCAATCAGCCCCAGCATTTT | CASSSGTFGSNQPQHF
TRBJ1-5 | NA | NA | TRBV6-2/TRBV6-3 | TGTGCCAGCAGTAGAAAAGCGGGCAATCAGCCCCAGCATTTT | CASSRKAGNQPQHF
TRBJ1-1 | few | TRBD1 | TRBV5-6 | TGTGCCAGCAGCCCTTGGTTGGGGGACAGCATGAACACTGAAGCTTTCTTT | CASSPWLGDSMNTEAFF
TRBJ2-3 | NA | TRBD2 | TRBV5-1 | TGCGCCAGCAGCCAGTACACTCGAGGACTAGCGGGGACAGATACGCAGTATTTT | CASSQYTRGLAGTDTQYF